This entry concerns a single T cell receptor beta chain. V lost 4 bases to trimming and J lost 2 bases, with 16 bases between them. Germline-derived CDR1 and CDR2 are SGHDT and YYEEEE. The length of the CDR3 is 16 residues. It was CD45RO-negative cells, positively selected for CCR7, that made up naive CD8 cells, with terminally differentiated effector memory CD45RA+ cells excluded. Only in-frame clones appear in the TCRdb table, and some are missing; sequencing was by immunoSEQ multiplex PCR. Of hundreds of thousands of clones listed, approximately 96% were seen once; the top ten hold about 0.12%. The data derive from a study of shared clonotypes between healthy human individuals.

Sequencing was done on a sample of naive CD8+ T cells sorted from blood. This chain links TRBV5-6 with TRBJ2-1; D is perhaps TRBD2 (5 bases). This receptor was obtained from a woman between 25 and 40 years old in good health. CDR3 in amino acids: CASSPAWESPYNEQFF. CDR3 nucleotide sequence: TGTGCCAGCAGCCCCGCCTGGGAGAGTCCCTACAATGAGCAGTTCTTC.